What follows describes a single TCR beta chain. Its antigen is still unknown. Base qualities are not provided; no much larger clone lies one nucleotide away. The instrument given in TCRdb is Illumina NovaSeq 6000. TCR cDNA was made using 5'RACE template switching, a step that added a universal primer site and unique molecular identifiers. cDNA synthesis was primed from both the TCR alpha and TCR beta constant segments. Library amplification used two PCR steps, and the second PCR step added sample barcodes and sequencing adapters. Sequencing of libraries was done on Illumina HiSeq 2500 (2x100 bp) or NovaSeq (2x150 bp). The study's own analysis went as follows. Demultiplexing of reads and collapsing into UMI consensus sequences were performed with MIGEC, and V(D)J alignment was carried out with MiXCR. Clonotypes responding to the vaccine were identified with edgeR on replicate PBMC samples, with the criteria of FDR below 0.01 and a log2 fold change above 5 up to day 15. CD4 or CD8 identity was assigned to each bulk clonotype according to whether the clonotype was present at higher abundance in the sequenced CD4 repertoire or the sequenced CD8 repertoire. Starting from the raw public reads, TCRdb applied fastp trimming at Q25, assembled clones with MiXCR and retained in-frame beta chains. Rows merge per CDR3 protein into single entries with the most common DNA and genes. TCRdb's processing, not the authors' own work, is the source of the V and J calls. The table for this sample lists approximately 300,000 distinct CDR3 sequences; about 10% of them were counted only once. Jointly, the top ten make up about 3.5% of the sample.

This sample was included in a study of T cells after yellow fever vaccination (dated by TCRdb to between 2017 and 2020). Regarding the study in general: Libraries from fractions with low cell numbers were prepared with the SMART-Seq v4 Ultra Low Input RNA kit. Bulk PBMC replicates and cell subsets were isolated from blood drawn at multiple timepoints before and after both primary and secondary immunization. Bulk TCR alpha and beta repertoires were sequenced longitudinally to track T-cell clones before and after primary and booster YFV17D yellow fever vaccination. Two healthy male donors, one aged 18 to 29 and one aged 30 to 40 years, made up the cohort. General findings and caveats noted by the study authors: Computational filtering was needed because FACS-sorted repertoires could contain abundant contaminating clonotypes from the bulk population. The study included only two donors, which limits how far the findings can be generalized. Most clones expanded after primary vaccination (approximately 95% of CD4 and about 85% of CD8) were re-detected after the booster, suggesting that broad memory maintenance occurred. A small share of clonotypes occurred in both CD4 and CD8 compartments, likely arising from convergent recombination. Compared with the primary T-cell response, the secondary T-cell response was weaker but faster, peaking on day 5 rather than day 15.

In light of the paper, this sample's treatment or condition label describes: live attenuated yellow fever vaccine strain. PBMCs were isolated from peripheral blood using a standard Ficoll-Paque protocol. Dynabeads CD4 and CD8 positive selection kits were used to isolate CD4 and CD8 T-cell fractions. TriZol was used to extract RNA from bulk PBMCs, from CD4 and CD8 fractions, and from dextramer-positive and dextramer-negative fractions. CDR1 and CDR2 were assigned from the germline V gene (reference sequence) as LNHDA and SQIVND. The junction carries 16 bases between V and J, which are trimmed by 6 bases and 5 bases respectively. There are 14 amino acids in the CDR3, from cysteine to phenylalanine inclusive. The DNA shown is the 42-base CDR3, in frame from base 1.

The V gene is TRBV19 and the J gene is TRBJ2-5; no D gene can be assigned with confidence. The sequences come from CD4+ T cells sorted from PBMCs, collected 45 days after the yellow fever booster vaccination. The sequence derives from a man between 18 and 35 years old who received the YFV17D yellow fever vaccine. The DNA is as follows: TGTGCCAGTAGCCAGACAAGGACCCGGGAGACCCAGTACTTC. This translates into CASSQTRTRETQYF.